A selection of T cell receptor beta chains follows, all from one sample in a study of OX40 agonist ivuxolimab in advanced cancers. Only in-frame clones appear in the TCRdb table, and some are missing; sequencing was by immunoSEQ multiplex PCR. This table holds about 70,000 clones, 70% to 90% found once. The source was CD4+ or CD8+ T cells sorted from blood, collected in a trial of the OX40 agonist ivuxolimab. The source is an adult with an advanced solid tumor such as melanoma, head and neck, liver or kidney cancer. Both conserved end residues are part of each CDR3. Each record gives: clone size, D gene, V gene, J gene, CDR3 DNA, CDR3 protein. A D gene is named only where the DNA matches it firmly. Size is stated for part of the rows, as once, few or many counts, or as a class when the clone is expanded.

>-|-|TRBV7-2|TRBJ2-5
TGTGCCAGCAGCTTAAAAGATCGGGAGACCCAGTACTTC
CASSLKDRETQYF
>-|TRBD1|TRBV19|TRBJ1-1
TGTGCCAGTAGTAACAGGGGGAACACTGAAGCTTTCTTT
CASSNRGNTEAFF
>once|TRBD1|TRBV6-1|TRBJ2-7
TGTGCCAGCACCCAGACAGGGATGGGCGGGCAGTACTTC
CASTQTGMGGQYF
>once|-|TRBV6-5|TRBJ2-4
TGTGCCAGCAGACCCGATTGGGGACTAAACATTCAGTACTTC
CASRPDWGLNIQYF
>-|-|TRBV5-1|TRBJ1-6
TGCGCCAGCAGCTTGAGGTCAGGGAGCTCCTATAATTCACCCCTCCACTTT
CASSLRSGSSYNSPLHF
>-|-|TRBV7-8|TRBJ2-1
TGTGCCCAAACCCCAGTCACGTCCTACAATGAGCAGTTCTTC
CAQTPVTSYNEQFF
>-|TRBD1|TRBV19|TRBJ1-2
TGTGCCAGTAGGACGACCCCGACAGGGGTGAGGGGCTACACCTTC
CASRTTPTGVRGYTF
>once|-|TRBV4-2|TRBJ2-2
TGTGCCAGCAGCCAGGTTTCGCCCTCGACCTACACCGGGGAGCTGTTTTTT
CASSQVSPSTYTGELFF
>-|-|TRBV4-2|TRBJ2-5
TGTGCCAGCAGCCAATCGGCCCTGAAAGAGACCCAGTACTTC
CASSQSALKETQYF
>-|-|TRBV6-1|TRBJ2-5
TGTGCCAGCAGTTCCGACACACAAGAGACCCAGTACTTC
CASSSDTQETQYF
>-|TRBD2|TRBV5-1|TRBJ2-3
TGCGCCAGCAGCCCGGGGACTAGCGGGCGCACAGATACGCAGTATTTT
CASSPGTSGRTDTQYF
>once|-|TRBV7-9|TRBJ1-2
TGTGCCAGCAGCTTAGTTGGACTTTTAAGCTACACCTTC
CASSLVGLLSYTF
>-|-|TRBV4-2|TRBJ2-1
TGTGCCAGCAGCCAAGCCGCTCGGGGCTCCTACAATGAGCAGTTCTTC
CASSQAARGSYNEQFF
>-|-|TRBV29-1|TRBJ1-4
TGCAGCGTTCGCACAGGGACTAATGAAAAACTGTTTTTT
CSVRTGTNEKLFF
>-|TRBD1|TRBV10-3|TRBJ1-5
TGTGCCATCCGGGACAGTAGCAATCAGCCCCAGCATTTT
CAIRDSSNQPQHF
>-|TRBD1|TRBV30|TRBJ1-2
TGTGCCTGGACTCCAGGGACAGGGGGCTACTATGGCTACACCTTC
CAWTPGTGGYYGYTF
>-|-|TRBV28|TRBJ1-3
TGTGCCAGCACAGCTTTTAACACCATATATTTT
CASTAFNTIYF
>-|TRBD2|TRBV13|TRBJ2-3
TGTGCCAGCAGCCCTACAGGCGGGGGGGCCGATTTGACAGATACGCAGTATTTT
CASSPTGGGADLTDTQYF
>-|TRBD1|TRBV29-1|TRBJ2-5
TGCAGCGGGTCGACAGGGGTAGGAGAGACCCAGTACTTC
CSGSTGVGETQYF
>-|-|TRBV1|TRBJ1-3
TGCACCAGCGGACCACCGGGGGGGACTGGAAACACCATATATTTT
CTSGPPGGTGNTIYF
>-|-|TRBV18|TRBJ2-1
TGTGCCAGCTCACGAGGGGCGGCGACGGAGCAGTTCTTC
CASSRGAATEQFF
>-|-|TRBV5-4|TRBJ2-2
TGTGCCAGCAGCCCATTGGTGGGAGGGGAGCTGTTTTTT
CASSPLVGGELFF
>-|TRBD1|TRBV15|TRBJ1-5
TGTGCCACCAGCAGTGACAGGGGAGGGCCCCAGCATTTT
CATSSDRGGPQHF
>-|TRBD1|TRBV11-2|TRBJ1-4
TGTGCCAGCAGCTTCCTGGGACAGGGCTCGGGTGAAAAACTGTTTTTT
CASSFLGQGSGEKLFF
>-|TRBD1|TRBV6-5|TRBJ1-5
TGTGCCAGCAGACCCCAGGGGGGTCAGCCCCAGCATTTT
CASRPQGGQPQHF
>-|-|TRBV5-1|TRBJ1-4
TGCGCCAGCCCCCGAGGGGGTAATGAAAAACTGTTTTTT
CASPRGGNEKLFF
>-|TRBD2|TRBV2|TRBJ2-7
TGTGCCAGCAGTGAAGCTCTGACTAGCGGGGGCTACGAGCAGTACTTC
CASSEALTSGGYEQYF
>-|-|TRBV6-5|TRBJ2-7
TGTGCCAGCACCCGGGACCGCTCCTACGAGCAGTACTTC
CASTRDRSYEQYF
>-|TRBD1|TRBV7-8|TRBJ2-2
TGTGCCAGCAGCCCCCAGGGGGTCCGGGACACCGGGGAGCTGTTTTTT
CASSPQGVRDTGELFF
>-|TRBD1|TRBV27|TRBJ1-5
TGTGCCAGCAGTTTTCAGGGGGCAGGTCAGCCCCAGCATTTT
CASSFQGAGQPQHF
>-|-|TRBV11-1|TRBJ1-4
TGTGCCAGCAGCCGAGGGTCGGGTAATGAAAAACTGTTTTTT
CASSRGSGNEKLFF
>-|TRBD1|TRBV14|TRBJ1-3
TGTGCCAGCAGCCGACAGGGGTTGTACTCTGGAAACACCATATATTTT
CASSRQGLYSGNTIYF
>-|-|TRBV6-5|TRBJ1-1
TGTGCCAGCAGTTACTCGCCAACAGGGCTGAACACTGAAGCTTTCTTT
CASSYSPTGLNTEAFF
>-|TRBD2|TRBV2|TRBJ2-7
TGTGCCAGCAGGAATAACCCTAGCGGGGGCGGGGCCTACGAGCAGTACTTC
CASRNNPSGGGAYEQYF
>once|TRBD2|TRBV28|TRBJ2-7
TGTGCCAGCAGCCAACCCGGGACTAGCTTCGAGCAGTACTTC
CASSQPGTSFEQYF
>-|-|TRBV6-1|TRBJ2-7
TGTGCCAGCACCCTGGGTTACGAGCAGTACTTC
CASTLGYEQYF
>once|TRBD1|TRBV25-1|TRBJ1-2
TGTGCCAGCAGTCTAGGGACAGGGAGCGCCTATGGCTACACCTTC
CASSLGTGSAYGYTF
>-|TRBD1|TRBV7-9|TRBJ1-1
TGTGCCAGCAGCTTGGGACAGGGGGCGCGACTGGACACTGAAGCTTTCTTT
CASSLGQGARLDTEAFF
>-|TRBD1|TRBV28|TRBJ2-4
TGTGCCAGCAGCAACGGACAGGGGACAACCAAAAACATTCAGTACTTC
CASSNGQGTTKNIQYF
>-|-|TRBV2|TRBJ2-7
TGTGCCAGCAGTGTAGACACCACCACCTACGAGCAGTACTTC
CASSVDTTTYEQYF
>-|TRBD1|TRBV19|TRBJ2-5
TGTGCCAGTGGGACAGGGGGCCCGGAGACCCAGTACTTC
CASGTGGPETQYF
>-|TRBD1|TRBV9|TRBJ1-6
TGTGCCAGCAGCCCTGGGCAGGGGGCCGATTCACCCCTCCACTTT
CASSPGQGADSPLHF
>few|TRBD1|TRBV6-5|TRBJ1-1
TGTGCCAGCAGACCAGGGACAGGCAGTAATCAAGCTTTCTTT
CASRPGTGSNQAFF